Reported below is one T cell receptor (beta chain). Its antigen is unknown. This clone may be a read error of a much larger clone one base away. The CDR3 ends on some other residue instead of the conserved phenylalanine or tryptophan, so this is likely a read error. With 4 bases removed from V and 2 bases from J, the gap between germline ends came to 10 bases. Germline CDR1 reads SGHDN; CDR2 reads FVKESK. The CDR3 consists of 14 residues. This sample stems from a study of molecular identifiers for immune sequencing clone quantification. TCRdb re-derived calls from the PCR reads in MiXCR, one entry per CDR3 protein. The table shows 490,000 or so distinct CDR3 sequences, with about 25% occurring only once. Study findings and constraints: A single cell's spiked Jurkat TCR RNA was reportedly detectable among more than 950,000 naive cells.

Naive CD8 libraries used about 17,000 to 1,000,000 sorted cells and 10%, 30% or 50% RNA. The sequence derives from a human donor in good health. Some libraries in this study had Jurkat cell RNA spiked in. The sample taken for sequencing was naive CD8+ T cells from blood, with Jurkat cell RNA spiked in. Subset specified: FACS-sorted CD8+CD4-CCR7+CD45RA+ naive T cells. V is TRBV14 and J is TRBJ2-3, with D unclear. The CDR3 protein is CASSLWEITDTQYI. In DNA form, the CDR3 reads TGTGCCAGCAGCCTGTGGGAAATCACAGATACGCAGTATATT.